This record concerns one T cell receptor (beta chain) sequence. This entry is derived from a study of blood T cell repertoires in COVID-19. Study details: PBMCs, B-cell-depleted T cells, or T cells were the source of the cDNA or gDNA that made up the material.

Sequenced by immunoSEQ multiplex PCR; TCRdb stores in-frame clones only, minus some. The repertoire has about 59,000 clones, roughly 85% of them found once; the top ten carry approximately 3.4%. The material sequenced was peripheral blood. The TCR originated in a man in his sixties with acute or convalescent COVID-19.

The CDR3: CASSFGVVAEAFF. CDR3 bases: TGCGCCAGCAGCTTCGGGGTTGTGGCTGAAGCTTTCTTT. The J gene is TRBJ1-1, the V gene TRBV5-1; D not resolved. Germline assignment: CDR1 SGHRS and CDR2 YFSETQ. CDR3 length: 13 residues. V was pared by 2 bases and J by 6 bases, with 11 bases between.